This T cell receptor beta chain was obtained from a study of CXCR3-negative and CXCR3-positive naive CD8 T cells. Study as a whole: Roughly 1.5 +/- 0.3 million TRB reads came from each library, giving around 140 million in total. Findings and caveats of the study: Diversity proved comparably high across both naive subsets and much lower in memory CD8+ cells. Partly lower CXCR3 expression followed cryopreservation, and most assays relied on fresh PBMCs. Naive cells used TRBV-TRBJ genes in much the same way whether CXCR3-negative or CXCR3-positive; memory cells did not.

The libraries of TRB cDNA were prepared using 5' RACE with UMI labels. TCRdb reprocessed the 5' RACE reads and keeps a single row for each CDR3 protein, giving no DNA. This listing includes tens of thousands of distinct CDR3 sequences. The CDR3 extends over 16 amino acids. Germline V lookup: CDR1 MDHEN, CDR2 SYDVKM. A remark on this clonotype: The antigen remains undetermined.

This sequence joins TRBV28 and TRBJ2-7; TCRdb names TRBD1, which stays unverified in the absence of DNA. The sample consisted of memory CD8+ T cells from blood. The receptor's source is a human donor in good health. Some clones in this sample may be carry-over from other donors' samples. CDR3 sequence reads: CASSPLGGRRPYEQYF.